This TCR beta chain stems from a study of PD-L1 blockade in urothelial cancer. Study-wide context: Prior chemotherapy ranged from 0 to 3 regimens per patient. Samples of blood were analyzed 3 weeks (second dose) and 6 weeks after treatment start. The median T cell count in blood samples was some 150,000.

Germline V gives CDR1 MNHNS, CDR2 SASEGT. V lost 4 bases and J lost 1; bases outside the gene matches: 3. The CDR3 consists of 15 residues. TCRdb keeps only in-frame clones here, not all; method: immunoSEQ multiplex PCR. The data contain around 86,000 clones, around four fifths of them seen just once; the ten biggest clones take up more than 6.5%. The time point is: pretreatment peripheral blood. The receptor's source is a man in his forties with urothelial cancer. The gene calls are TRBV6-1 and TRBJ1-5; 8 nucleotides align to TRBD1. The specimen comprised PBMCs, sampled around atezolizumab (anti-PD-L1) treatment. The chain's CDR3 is CASSAGGPSNQPQHF. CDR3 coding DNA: TGTGCCAGCAGTGCAGGGGGCCCCAGCAATCAGCCCCAGCATTTT.